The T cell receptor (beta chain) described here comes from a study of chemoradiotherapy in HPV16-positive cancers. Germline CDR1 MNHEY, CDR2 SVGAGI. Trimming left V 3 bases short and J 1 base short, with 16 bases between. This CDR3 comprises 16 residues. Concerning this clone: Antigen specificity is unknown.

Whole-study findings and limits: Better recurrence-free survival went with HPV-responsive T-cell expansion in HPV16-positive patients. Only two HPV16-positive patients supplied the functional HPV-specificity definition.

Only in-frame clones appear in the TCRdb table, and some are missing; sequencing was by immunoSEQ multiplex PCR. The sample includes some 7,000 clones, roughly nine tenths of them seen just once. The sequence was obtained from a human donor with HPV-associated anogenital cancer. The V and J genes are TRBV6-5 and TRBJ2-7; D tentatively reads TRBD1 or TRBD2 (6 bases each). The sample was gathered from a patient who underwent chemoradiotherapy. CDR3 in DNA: TGTGCCAGCAGTTATGGGGGCCGGGGGCCGTCCTACGAGCAGTACTTC. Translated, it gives CASSYGGRGPSYEQYF.